This TCR beta chain was recovered during a study of blood T cells in healthy people across ages. Study outcomes and limitations: Strong correlation existed between TCR beta diversity and naive T cell percentage. Those diversity estimates obtained from one million T cells were thought to be underestimates. A greater number of naive CD4+ cells and higher diversity distinguished long-lived donors from aged donors.

Combining a sample-barcoded 5' primer with a J-beta primer mix, a second PCR ran for about 7 to 11 cycles. Every cDNA molecule bore a tag from a template-switch adaptor containing 12 random nucleotides. TCRdb reanalysed the 5' RACE reads using MiXCR and keeps one entry per CDR3 protein. The sample holds about 1.4 million distinct CDR3 sequences; around 59% are singletons and the top ten take more than 6%. Deletions cut 1 base from V and 5 bases from J, with 15 bases between. This CDR3 has 16 residues. Germline V CDR1 and CDR2: MNHEY, SVGAGI. Concerning this clonotype itself: Antigen: not known.

The sequence came from a man aged 18 to 29 in good health. Material: blood. The chain uses TRBV6-5 and TRBJ2-1; D is unclear. In nucleotides, the CDR3 is TGTGCCAGCAGTTACTTCCCCATCGGACCAGACAATGAGCAGTTCTTC. As protein: CASSYFPIGPDNEQFF.